The clone carrying this T cell receptor beta chain appeared a single time. Its antigen is still unknown. The sample comes from a study of T cell responses to AZD1222 COVID-19 vaccine. The wider study: It was second doses at about 4 or about 12 weeks that were pooled. Broader study findings: Among the donors, most were white British and more were female, and clonal diversity was possibly underestimated.

Assay used: immunoSEQ multiplex PCR; TCRdb lists only in-frame clones, some missing. This sample has over 95,000 clones, with around 88% found just once. Germline V gene data show CDR1 as SGHRS and CDR2 as YFSETQ. V shed 4 bases, J shed 0 bases, and the junction held 4 bases outside the gene matches. This CDR3 spans 17 amino acids. The input for sequencing was peripheral blood, taken on day 0 of AZD1222 vaccination. The receptor was isolated from an adult in good health. The chain joins TRBV5-1 to TRBJ2-3; 14 bases match TRBD2. The CDR3 loop is CASSPRTSGGSTDTQYF. CDR3 bases: TGCGCCAGCAGCCCCCGGACTAGCGGGGGGAGCACAGATACGCAGTATTTT.